This T cell receptor (beta chain) was captured by sequencing in a study of T cells expressing NK-cell markers. Whole-study context: Sequencing covered eight donors, seven HCMV-seropositive and one seronegative. Findings of the study overall: These same clonotypes (in several donors) also led the CD3+CD56-NKG2C+ fraction. Dominant NKG2C+ clonotypes in a handful of donors made up roughly 1.0-7.0% of CD8+ T cells.

5'RACE template switching with UMIs produced the TCR beta cDNA. TCRdb reanalyzed the 5' RACE reads, giving one entry per CDR3 protein sequence and no DNA. The sample shows about 30,000 distinct CDR3 sequences, and 60% sits with its ten largest clones. The length of the CDR3 is 14 residues. Per germline, CDR1 SEHNR and CDR2 FQNEAQ (reference sequence). With respect to this clonotype: The antigen is undetermined.

The sequencing sample was made of blood T cells: a sorted CD56 or NKG2C T cell subset, CD4+ or CD8+ T cells, or bulk PBMC T cells (not recorded which). The TCR was taken from a woman between 18 and 70 years old in good health. This sequence joins TRBV7-9 and TRBJ2-7; TCRdb outputs TRBD2, but without DNA this stays unchecked. The CDR3 sequence is CASSFGTSAHEQYF.